This T cell receptor (beta chain) is drawn from a study of shared clonotypes between healthy human individuals. CD45RO-negative CD8 cells positively selected for CCR7 made up the naive population, which excluded terminally differentiated effector memory CD45RA+ cells. The study's findings and limits: Unshared clonotypes carried lower generation probabilities than those common to all four donors.

V was trimmed by 4 bases and J by 4 bases, leaving 13 bases between them. Germline V gene sequence: CDR1 LNHDA, CDR2 SQIVND (reference sequence). The CDR3 extends over 14 amino acids. Sequencing was at deep level. TCRdb's table, derived via immunoSEQ multiplex PCR, lists solely in-frame clones and lacks some. The sample holds around 2,000,000 clones; under 95% are singletons and the top ten take over 1.5%. This clone was picked up a small number of times. Its antigen is unidentified. The sample taken for sequencing was naive CD8+ T cells from PBMCs. The source is a young man in good health. Some clones in this sample may be carry-over from other donors' samples. V and J are TRBV19 and TRBJ1-1; D might be TRBD1 (6 bases). The CDR3 DNA reads as TGTGCCAGTAGTACTCACAGGGTAGTCACTGAAGCTTTCTTT. Residues: CASSTHRVVTEAFF.